This TCR beta chain is from a study of blood T cell repertoires in COVID-19. Study information: Sites across the United States, Italy and Spain contributed samples from acute and convalescent COVID-19.

Germline CDR1 reads SGHRS; CDR2 reads YFSETQ. The CDR3 consists of 16 residues. The V end was cut by 0 bases, the J end by 7 bases, with 16 bases between. Sequencing used immunoSEQ multiplex PCR; TCRdb keeps in-frame clones, though not all of them. The table shows 130,000 or so clones, with about four fifths occurring only once. The genes are TRBV5-1 and TRBJ1-4; D unclear. The sequenced material came from peripheral blood. This TCR was recovered from a woman over 75 with acute or convalescent COVID-19. For the CDR3, the DNA is TGCGCCAGCAGCTTGGGAAATAAAGTTTCCGGTGAAAAACTGTTTTTT. This sequence encodes CASSLGNKVSGEKLFF.